A selection of T cell receptor beta chains follows, all from one sample in a study of blood T cell repertoires in COVID-19. Method: immunoSEQ multiplex PCR; TCRdb's copy keeps in-frame clones and lacks some. The repertoire holds over 100,000 clones, with approximately 83% as singletons. Sequencing was done on a sample of peripheral blood. The receptors come from a woman aged 80 or over with active or convalescent COVID-19. The CDR3 runs from the conserved cysteine through the conserved F or W. Fields, in order: D gene, J gene, V gene, clone size, CDR3 DNA, CDR3 protein. D genes are given only for firm matches. Not all rows give a size; the values are once, few, many and, for expanded clones, a class.

TRBD1 | TRBJ1-5 | TRBV5-1 | NA | TGCGCCAGCAGCTCAACAGGGGGAGGCAATCAGCCCCAGCATTTT | CASSSTGGGNQPQHF
NA | TRBJ1-5 | TRBV6-6 | NA | TGTGCCAGCAGCGGAGCGGGACAAAATAGCAATCAGCCCCAGCATTTT | CASSGAGQNSNQPQHF
TRBD1 | TRBJ1-1 | TRBV28 | NA | TGTGCCAGCGCCTGGGACAGGGAAAGCACTGAAGCTTTCTTT | CASAWDRESTEAFF
TRBD2 | TRBJ2-1 | TRBV27 | NA | TGTGCCAGCAGTGCGACAGGACTAGCGGGGCGCAATGAGCAGTTCTTC | CASSATGLAGRNEQFF
TRBD1 | TRBJ2-7 | TRBV24-1 | NA | TGTGCCACCAGCGCCCCGAAGACAGGGACCTACGAGCAGTACTTC | CATSAPKTGTYEQYF
NA | TRBJ1-6 | TRBV9 | once | TGTGCCAGCAGCGACCGACCGCGACTAGGACTTAATTCACCCCTCCACTTT | CASSDRPRLGLNSPLHF
NA | TRBJ2-7 | TRBV4-1 | few | TGCGCCAGCAGCCATGTCGGCTACGAGCAGTACTTC | CASSHVGYEQYF
NA | TRBJ1-3 | TRBV28 | few | TGTGCCAGCAGTTTATCCTATGGAAACACCATATATTTT | CASSLSYGNTIYF
NA | TRBJ1-2 | TRBV28 | NA | TGTGCCAGCAGTTCGGGACACTCTAACTATGGCTACACCTTC | CASSSGHSNYGYTF
NA | TRBJ2-3 | TRBV20-1 | NA | TGCAGTGCTAGTCATAGCACACTCACAGATACGCAGTATTTT | CSASHSTLTDTQYF
NA | TRBJ2-1 | TRBV5-4 | NA | TGTGCCAGCAGCTTGGGCGTATCCTCCAACAGCTACAATGAGCAGTTCTTC | CASSLGVSSNSYNEQFF
TRBD2 | TRBJ2-1 | TRBV4-3 | few | TGCGCCAGCAGCCAGGGGGACTACCTCCTTTACAATGAGCAGTTCTTC | CASSQGDYLLYNEQFF
TRBD2 | TRBJ2-1 | TRBV4-2 | NA | TGTGCCAGCAGCCAAGATGGTCCAGCGGGAGTGTCCAATGAGCAGTTCTTC | CASSQDGPAGVSNEQFF
TRBD1 | TRBJ2-1 | TRBV4-1 | NA | TGCGCCAGCGGATCCCCCGGGACAGGGGGCTATGAGCAGTTCTTC | CASGSPGTGGYEQFF
TRBD1 | TRBJ1-2 | TRBV9 | NA | TGTGCCAGCAGCCGTACGACAGGGCTCTCTAACTATGGCTACACCTTC | CASSRTTGLSNYGYTF
NA | TRBJ1-2 | TRBV11-2 | once | TGTGCCAGCAGCCAAGGGGGCTATGGCTACACCTTC | CASSQGGYGYTF
TRBD2 | TRBJ2-5 | TRBV28 | NA | TGTGCCATACGGACTAGCGGGGGGGCGGAGACCCAGTACTTC | CAIRTSGGAETQYF
NA | TRBJ1-3 | TRBV6-5 | NA | TGTGCCAGCCTACTCTCGGGTACTATCGGAAACACCATATATTTT | CASLLSGTIGNTIYF
NA | TRBJ1-1 | TRBV19 | NA | TGTGCCAGTACGTACGGGAGAAACACTGAAGCTTTCTTT | CASTYGRNTEAFF
TRBD2 | TRBJ2-2 | TRBV20-1 | NA | TGCAGTGCTAGTTATTTAGCGGGGTTTAACACCGGGGAGCTGTTTTTT | CSASYLAGFNTGELFF
NA | TRBJ1-1 | TRBV4-1 | NA | TGCGCCAGCAGCCCCTCGGAATCGAGGGGGACTGAAGCTTTCTTT | CASSPSESRGTEAFF
TRBD2 | TRBJ2-5 | TRBV5-8 | NA | TGTGCCAGCAGCTTGGACCTAGCGGGAGTAGAGACCCAGTACTTC | CASSLDLAGVETQYF
TRBD1 | TRBJ1-2 | TRBV10-2 | NA | TGCGCCAGCAGTGCGTCCGGGACAGGGTCCTATGGCTACACCTTC | CASSASGTGSYGYTF
TRBD1 | TRBJ1-5 | TRBV19 | NA | TGTGCCAGTAGTATCACCGGGACAGGGGGAGATCAGCCCCAGCATTTT | CASSITGTGGDQPQHF
TRBD1 | TRBJ2-7 | TRBV5-1 | NA | TGCGCCAGCAGCCAGACAGGGACCCCCGGCGAGCAGTACTTC | CASSQTGTPGEQYF
NA | TRBJ1-4 | TRBV18 | NA | TGTGCCAGCTCACCTTCACGACAGGCCTCCAATGAAAAACTGTTTTTT | CASSPSRQASNEKLFF